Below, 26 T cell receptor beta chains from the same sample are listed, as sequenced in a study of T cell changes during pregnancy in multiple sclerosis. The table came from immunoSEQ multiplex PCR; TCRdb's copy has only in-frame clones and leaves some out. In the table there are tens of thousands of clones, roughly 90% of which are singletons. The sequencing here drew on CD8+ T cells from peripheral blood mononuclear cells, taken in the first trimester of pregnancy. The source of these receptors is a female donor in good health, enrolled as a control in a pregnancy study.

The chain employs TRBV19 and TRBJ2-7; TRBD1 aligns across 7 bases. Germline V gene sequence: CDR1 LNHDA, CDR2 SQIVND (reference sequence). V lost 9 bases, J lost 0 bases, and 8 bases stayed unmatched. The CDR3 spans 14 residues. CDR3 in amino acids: CASSDRRFSYEQYF. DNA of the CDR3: TGTGCCAGCTCGGACAGGCGATTCTCCTACGAGCAGTACTTC.

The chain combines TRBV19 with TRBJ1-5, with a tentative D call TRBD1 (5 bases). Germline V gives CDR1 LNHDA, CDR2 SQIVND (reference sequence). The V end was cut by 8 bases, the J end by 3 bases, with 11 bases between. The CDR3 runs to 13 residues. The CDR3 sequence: CASPRTPNQPQHF. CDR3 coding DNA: TGTGCCAGTCCCAGGACACCCAATCAGCCCCAGCATTTT.

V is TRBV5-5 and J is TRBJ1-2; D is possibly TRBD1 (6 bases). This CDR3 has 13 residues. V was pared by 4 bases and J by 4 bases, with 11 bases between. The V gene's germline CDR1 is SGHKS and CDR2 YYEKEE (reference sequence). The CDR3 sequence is CASSPGTSYGYTF. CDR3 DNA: TGTGCCAGCAGCCCAGGGACAAGCTATGGCTACACCTTC.

In DNA, the CDR3 is TGTGCCAGCAGCTTAAGCGGGGGAGGCAATCAGCCCCAGCATTTT. Translated, it gives CASSLSGGGNQPQHF. The chain uses TRBV7-9 and TRBJ1-5, with D perhaps TRBD1 (5 bases). Trimming stripped 2 bases from V and 2 bases from J, with 10 bases between. The CDR3 totals 15 residues. From germline, CDR1 is SEHNR and CDR2 FQNEAQ (reference sequence).

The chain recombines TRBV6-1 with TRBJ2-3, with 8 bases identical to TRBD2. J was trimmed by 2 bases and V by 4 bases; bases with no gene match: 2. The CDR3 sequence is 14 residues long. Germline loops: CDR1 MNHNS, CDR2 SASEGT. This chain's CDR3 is CASSGRGDTDTQYF. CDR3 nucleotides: TGTGCCAGCAGTGGGCGGGGGGACACAGATACGCAGTATTTT.

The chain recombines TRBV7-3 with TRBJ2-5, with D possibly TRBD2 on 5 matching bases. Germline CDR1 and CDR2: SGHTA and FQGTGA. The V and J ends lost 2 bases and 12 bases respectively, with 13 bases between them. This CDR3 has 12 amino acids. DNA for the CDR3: TGTGCCAGCAGCTTAGGGTCGGGGAGCAAGTACTTC. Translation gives CASSLGSGSKYF.

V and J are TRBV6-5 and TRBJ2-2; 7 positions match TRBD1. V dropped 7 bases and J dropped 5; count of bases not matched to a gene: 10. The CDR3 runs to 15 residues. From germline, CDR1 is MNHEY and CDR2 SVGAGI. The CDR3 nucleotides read TGTGCCAGCACAAGGACAGGTGGTCGGACCGGGGAGCTGTTTTTT. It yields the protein CASTRTGGRTGELFF.

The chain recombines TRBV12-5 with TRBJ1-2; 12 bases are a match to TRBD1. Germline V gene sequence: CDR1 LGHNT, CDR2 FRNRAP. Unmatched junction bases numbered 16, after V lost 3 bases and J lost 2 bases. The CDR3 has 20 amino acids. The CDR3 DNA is TGTGCTAGTGGTTTCCCCCTATCCTCGGGACAGGGGGCGCCGAACTATGGCTACACCTTC. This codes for CASGFPLSSGQGAPNYGYTF.

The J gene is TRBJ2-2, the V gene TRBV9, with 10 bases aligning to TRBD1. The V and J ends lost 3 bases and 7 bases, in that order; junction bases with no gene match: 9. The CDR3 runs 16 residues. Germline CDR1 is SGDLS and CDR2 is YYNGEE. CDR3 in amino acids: CASSEATGGRGGELFF. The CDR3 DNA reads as TGTGCCAGCAGCGAGGCGACAGGGGGCCGGGGCGGGGAGCTGTTTTTT.

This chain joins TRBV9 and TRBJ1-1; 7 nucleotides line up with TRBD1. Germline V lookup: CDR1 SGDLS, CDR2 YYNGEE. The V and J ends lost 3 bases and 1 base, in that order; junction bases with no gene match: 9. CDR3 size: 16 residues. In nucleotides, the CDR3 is TGTGCCAGCAGCGCCTCCTTGACAGGGAAGAACACTGAAGCTTTCTTT. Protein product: CASSASLTGKNTEAFF.

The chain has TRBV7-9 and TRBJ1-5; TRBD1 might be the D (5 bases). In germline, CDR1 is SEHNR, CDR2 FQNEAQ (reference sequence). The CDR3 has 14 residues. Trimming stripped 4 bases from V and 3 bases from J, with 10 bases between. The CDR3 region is CASSSPGDNQPQHF. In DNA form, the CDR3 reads TGTGCCAGCAGCTCCCCGGGGGACAATCAGCCCCAGCATTTT. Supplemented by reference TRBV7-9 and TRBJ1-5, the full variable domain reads DTGVSQNPRHKITKRGQNVTFRCDPISEHNRLYWYRQTLGQGPEFLTYFQNEAQLEKSRLLSDRFSAERPKGSFSTLEIQRTEQGDSAMYLCASSSPGDNQPQHFGDGTRLSIL.

CDR3: CASSLSPGQGPSGNTIYF. The CDR3 DNA reads TGTGCCAGCAGCTTGTCGCCGGGACAGGGTCCCTCTGGAAACACCATATATTTT. The V and J genes are TRBV5-4 and TRBJ1-3; 9 nucleotides agree with TRBD1. The trim removed 1 base at V and 0 bases at J, leaving 8 bases unmatched. The CDR3 totals 18 residues. Germline V gives CDR1 SGHNT, CDR2 YYREEE (reference sequence).

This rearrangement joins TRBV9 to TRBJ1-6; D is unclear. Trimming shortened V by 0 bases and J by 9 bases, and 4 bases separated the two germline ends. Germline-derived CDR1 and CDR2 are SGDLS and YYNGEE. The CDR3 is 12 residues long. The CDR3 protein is CASSVGSSPLHF. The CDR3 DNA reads TGTGCCAGCAGCGTAGGTAGTTCACCCCTCCACTTT.

In DNA, the CDR3 is TGTGCCAGCAGTGAAGGGACAGGTGCTTGGAGGAATGAGCAGTTCTTC. This sequence encodes CASSEGTGAWRNEQFF. The chain is built from TRBV2 and TRBJ2-1, with TRBD1 matching over 7 bases. Losses at the gene ends were 1 base for V and 7 bases for J; bases not matched to a gene: 10. There are 16 residues in the CDR3. Germline V gene data show CDR1 as SNHLY and CDR2 as FYNNEI. The full variable domain, completed using reference TRBV2 and TRBJ2-1, is EPEVTQTPSHQVTQMGQEVILRCVPISNHLYFYWYRQILGQKVEFLVSFYNNEISEKSEIFDDQFSVERPDGSNFTLKIRSTKLEDSAMYFCASSEGTGAWRNEQFFGPGTRLTVL.

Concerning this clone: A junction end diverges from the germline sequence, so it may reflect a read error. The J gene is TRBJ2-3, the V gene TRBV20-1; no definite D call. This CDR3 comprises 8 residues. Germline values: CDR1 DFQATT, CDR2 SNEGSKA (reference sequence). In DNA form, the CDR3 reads TGCAGTGCTAGACCACTCTCTTTT. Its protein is CSARPLSF.

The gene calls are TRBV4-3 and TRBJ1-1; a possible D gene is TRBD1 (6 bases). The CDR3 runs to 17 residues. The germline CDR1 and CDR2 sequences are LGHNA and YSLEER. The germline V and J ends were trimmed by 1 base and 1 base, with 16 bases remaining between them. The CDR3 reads CASSQVIGQPGNTEAFF. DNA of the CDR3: TGCGCCAGCAGCCAAGTGATAGGACAGCCGGGGAACACTGAAGCTTTCTTT.

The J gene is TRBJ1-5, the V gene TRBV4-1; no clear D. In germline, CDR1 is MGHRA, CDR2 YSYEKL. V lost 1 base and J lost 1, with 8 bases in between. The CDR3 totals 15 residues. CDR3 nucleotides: TGCGCCAGCAGCCAAGGGGCTGGGAGCAATCAGCCCCAGCATTTT. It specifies CASSQGAGSNQPQHF.

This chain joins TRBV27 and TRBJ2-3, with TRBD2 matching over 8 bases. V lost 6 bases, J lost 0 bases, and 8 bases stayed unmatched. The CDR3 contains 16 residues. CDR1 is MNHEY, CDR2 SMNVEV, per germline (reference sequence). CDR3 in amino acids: CASSLAGGPSTDTQYF. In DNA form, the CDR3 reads TGTGCCAGCAGCCTTGCGGGGGGCCCTAGCACAGATACGCAGTATTTT.

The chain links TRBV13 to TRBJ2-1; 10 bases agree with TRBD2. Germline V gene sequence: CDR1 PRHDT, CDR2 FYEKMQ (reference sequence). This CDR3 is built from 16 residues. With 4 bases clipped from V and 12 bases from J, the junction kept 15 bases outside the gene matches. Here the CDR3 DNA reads TGTGCCAGCAGCTCCCTCTCAGAGCGGGGGGGCCGAGTGCAGTTCTTC. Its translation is CASSSLSERGGRVQFF.

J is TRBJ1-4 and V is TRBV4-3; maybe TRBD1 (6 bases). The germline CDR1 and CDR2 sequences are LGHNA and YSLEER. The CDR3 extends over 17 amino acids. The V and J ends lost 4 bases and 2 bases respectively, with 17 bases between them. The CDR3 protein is CASSRTSGEGTNEKLFF. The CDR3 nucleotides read TGCGCCAGCAGCCGCACGTCAGGGGAGGGGACTAATGAAAAACTGTTTTTT.

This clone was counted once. CDR3 sequence (DNA): TGTGCCAGCAGTAGGCGGACTGAAGCTTTCTTT. The encoded protein is CASSRRTEAFF. This rearrangement joins TRBV28 to TRBJ1-1, with no clear D. Germline CDR1 reads MDHEN; CDR2 reads SYDVKM. Trimming removed 5 bases at V and 5 bases at J, with 6 bases between. The CDR3 has 11 amino acids.

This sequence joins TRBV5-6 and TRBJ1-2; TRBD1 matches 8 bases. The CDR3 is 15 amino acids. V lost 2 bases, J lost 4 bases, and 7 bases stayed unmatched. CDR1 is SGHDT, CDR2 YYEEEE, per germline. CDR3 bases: TGTGCCAGCAGCTTCCAGGGGGCGTTACCCTATGGCTACACCTTC. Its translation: CASSFQGALPYGYTF.

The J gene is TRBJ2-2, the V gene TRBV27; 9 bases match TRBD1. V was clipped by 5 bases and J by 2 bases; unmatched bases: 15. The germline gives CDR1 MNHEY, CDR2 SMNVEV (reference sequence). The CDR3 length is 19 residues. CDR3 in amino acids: CASSPGTGYPEYNTGELFF. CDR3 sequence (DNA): TGTGCCAGCAGTCCCGGGACAGGGTACCCCGAATATAACACCGGGGAGCTGTTTTTT.

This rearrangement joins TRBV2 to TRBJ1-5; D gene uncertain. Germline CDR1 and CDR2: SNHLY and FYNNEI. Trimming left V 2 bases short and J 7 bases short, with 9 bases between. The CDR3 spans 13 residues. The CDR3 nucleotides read TGTGCCAGCAGTGAACCGGTCGGGCAGCCCCAGCATTTT. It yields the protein CASSEPVGQPQHF.

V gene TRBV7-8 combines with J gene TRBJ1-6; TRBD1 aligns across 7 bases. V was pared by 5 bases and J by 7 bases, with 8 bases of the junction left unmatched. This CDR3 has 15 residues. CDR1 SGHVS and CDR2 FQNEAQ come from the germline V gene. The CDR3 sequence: CASSRGGSRNSPLHF. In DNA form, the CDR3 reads TGTGCCAGCAGCCGAGGGGGCTCTCGAAATTCACCCCTCCACTTT.

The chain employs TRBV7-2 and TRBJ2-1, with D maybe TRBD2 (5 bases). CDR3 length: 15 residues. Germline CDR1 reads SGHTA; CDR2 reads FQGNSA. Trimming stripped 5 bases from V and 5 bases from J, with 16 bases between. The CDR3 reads CASSPIGLADNEQFF. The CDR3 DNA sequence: TGTGCCAGCAGCCCTATTGGACTTGCCGACAATGAGCAGTTCTTC.